The sequence of this T cell receptor (beta chain) was determined in a study of blood T cell repertoires in COVID-19. Study-level information: The United States, Italy and Spain were the sources of the acute and convalescent COVID-19 samples.

The V end was cut by 0 bases, the J end by 3 bases, with 9 bases between. Germline CDR1 and CDR2: LGHNA and YNFKEQ. CDR3 length: 14 residues. Per the authors' pipeline: Using reference gene primer amplification, nucleated cell counts were estimated. Sequencing was performed with immunoSEQ multiplex PCR; in TCRdb, only in-frame clones are kept and a portion is missing. The D gene and trimming were derived from the DNA, and the V and J assignments and clone size from that table. The sample yields around 68,000 clones, approximately 90% seen once. This clone has only a few counts. Input material: peripheral blood. The receptor's source is a human donor in a cohort sampled during active COVID-19. The chain recombines TRBV4-2 with TRBJ2-7; tentatively, D is TRBD1 (5 bases). CDR3: CASSQDTGFYEQYF. CDR3 DNA: TGTGCCAGCAGCCAAGACACAGGTTTCTACGAGCAGTACTTC.